This T cell receptor beta chain stems from a study of cytomegalovirus exposure and HLA in healthy donors. Looking at the study overall: Both the 120 validation repertoires and the roughly 640 first-cohort repertoires used the same platform, as reported by a later analysis. Study-wide results and caveats: The tendency of first-cohort TCR clusters to co-occur in the 120 validation repertoires was the finding of a later analysis. A classifier reportedly called cytomegalovirus status with high sensitivity and specificity.

Concerning this clone itself: Its antigen is as yet unknown.

The donors were part of the roughly 120-subject validation cohort, which stood apart from the roughly 670-subject first cohort. Looked up from germline, CDR1 is SGHRS and CDR2 is YFSETQ. The CDR3 is 14 amino acids. V dropped 4 bases and J dropped 7 bases, with 17 bases sitting between them. Using immunoSEQ multiplex PCR, the repertoire was profiled, and TCRdb retains in-frame clones only, with some absent. The sample consists of fewer than 200,000 clones, roughly 80% of them appearing once. The V call is TRBV5-1, the J call TRBJ1-1; tentatively, D is TRBD1 (6 bases). Sequencing was done on a sample of PBMCs. The receptor comes from a woman younger than 35 in good health and CMV-seropositive. For the CDR3, the DNA is TGCGCCAGCAGCCTCGATCCGAAACAGGGTGAAGCTTTCTTT. Its translation: CASSLDPKQGEAFF.